The following is a TCR beta chain sequence with its context. Antigen unknown. Germline V gene lookup returns CDR1 SGHDT and CDR2 YYEEEE. This CDR3 spans 14 amino acids. The V end was cut by 0 bases, the J end by 8 bases, with 12 bases between. Via MiXCR, TCRdb re-called the reads, giving one row per CDR3 protein. Of around 900,000 distinct CDR3 sequences in the sample, 31% were seen once. The data belong to a study of T cell repertoires in cytomegalovirus infection. Study as a whole: Recently identified HLA-C-restricted CMV epitopes and well-studied HLA-B-restricted CMV epitopes were used by the study. Signatures in public TCR beta sequences pointed to both CMV infection and matching HLA type.

Study-wide results and caveats: The ex vivo response was dominated by HLA-C-restricted CMV-specific TCR beta clonotypes. Identification of carriers of CMV plus the relevant HLA was performed using cumulative public TCR beta family frequency.

This specimen consisted of cultured CD8+ T cells from PBMCs, obtained from culture after CMV antigen stimulation. The V gene is TRBV5-6, the J gene TRBJ2-1; D possibly corresponds to TRBD2 (5 bases). This clonotype originated in a human donor in good health (CMV status not recorded). Some clones in this sample may be carry-over from other donors' samples. The chain's CDR3 is CASSLGRPWDEQFF. In DNA form, the CDR3 reads TGTGCCAGCAGCTTGGGGAGGCCATGGGATGAGCAGTTCTTC.